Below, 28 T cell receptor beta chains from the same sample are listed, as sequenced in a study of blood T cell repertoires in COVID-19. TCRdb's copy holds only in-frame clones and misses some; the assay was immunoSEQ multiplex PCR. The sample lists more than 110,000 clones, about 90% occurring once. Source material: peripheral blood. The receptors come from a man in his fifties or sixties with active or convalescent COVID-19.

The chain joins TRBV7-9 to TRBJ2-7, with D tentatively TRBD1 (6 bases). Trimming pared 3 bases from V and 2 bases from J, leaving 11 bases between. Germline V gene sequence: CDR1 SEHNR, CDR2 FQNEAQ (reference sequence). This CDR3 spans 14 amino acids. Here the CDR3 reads CASSFGQLTYEQYF. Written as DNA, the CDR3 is TGTGCCAGCAGCTTCGGACAGCTCACCTACGAGCAGTACTTC.

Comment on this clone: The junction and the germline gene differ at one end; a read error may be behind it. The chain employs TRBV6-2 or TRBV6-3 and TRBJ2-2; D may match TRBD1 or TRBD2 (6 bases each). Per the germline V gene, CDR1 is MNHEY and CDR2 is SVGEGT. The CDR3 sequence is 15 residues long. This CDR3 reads CASCYRVAVAGELFF. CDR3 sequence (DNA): TGTGCCAGCTGTTACAGGGTAGCGGTTGCCGGGGAGCTGTTTTTT.

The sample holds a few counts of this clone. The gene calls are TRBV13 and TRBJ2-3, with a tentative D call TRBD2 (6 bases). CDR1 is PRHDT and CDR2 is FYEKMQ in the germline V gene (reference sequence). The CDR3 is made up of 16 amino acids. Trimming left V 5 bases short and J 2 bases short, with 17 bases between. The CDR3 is CASSHTFGRDTDTQYF. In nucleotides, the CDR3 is TGTGCCAGCAGCCATACATTCGGGCGGGACACAGATACGCAGTATTTT.

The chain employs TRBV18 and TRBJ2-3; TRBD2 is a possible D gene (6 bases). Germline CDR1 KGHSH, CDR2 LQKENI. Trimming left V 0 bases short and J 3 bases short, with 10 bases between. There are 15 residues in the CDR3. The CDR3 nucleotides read TGTGCCAGCTCACCACCGGCCGGGAGAACAGATACGCAGTATTTT. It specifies CASSPPAGRTDTQYF.

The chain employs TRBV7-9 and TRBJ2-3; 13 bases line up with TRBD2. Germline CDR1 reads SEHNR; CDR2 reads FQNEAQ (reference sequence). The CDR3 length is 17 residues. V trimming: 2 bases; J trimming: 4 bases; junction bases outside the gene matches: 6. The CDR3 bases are TGTGCCAGCAGCTTACAAGGGACTAGCGGGAAGGCAGATACGCAGTATTTT. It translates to CASSLQGTSGKADTQYF.

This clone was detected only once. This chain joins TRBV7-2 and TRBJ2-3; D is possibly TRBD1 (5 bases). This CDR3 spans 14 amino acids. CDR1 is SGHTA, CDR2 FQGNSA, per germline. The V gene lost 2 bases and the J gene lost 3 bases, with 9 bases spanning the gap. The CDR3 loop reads CASSLTRDTDTQYF. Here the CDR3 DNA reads TGTGCCAGCAGCTTAACCAGGGATACAGATACGCAGTATTTT.

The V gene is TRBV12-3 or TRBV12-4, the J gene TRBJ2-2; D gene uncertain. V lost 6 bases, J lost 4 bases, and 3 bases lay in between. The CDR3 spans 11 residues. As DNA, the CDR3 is TGTGCCAGCAGCCGCACCGGGGAGCTGTTTTTT. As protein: CASSRTGELFF.

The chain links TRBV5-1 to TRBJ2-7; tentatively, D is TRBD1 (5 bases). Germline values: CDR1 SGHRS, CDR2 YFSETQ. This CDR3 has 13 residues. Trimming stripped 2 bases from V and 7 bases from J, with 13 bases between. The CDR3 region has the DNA TGCGCCAGCAGCTTTGATAAAGGGGTAGAGCAGTACTTC. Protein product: CASSFDKGVEQYF.

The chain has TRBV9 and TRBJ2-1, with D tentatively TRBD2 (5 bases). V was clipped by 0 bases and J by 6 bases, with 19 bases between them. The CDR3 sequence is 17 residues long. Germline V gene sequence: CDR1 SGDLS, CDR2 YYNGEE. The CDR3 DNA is TGTGCCAGCAGCGTAGCGGTAGCGCCCCGGAGGCCCAATGAGCAGTTCTTC. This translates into CASSVAVAPRRPNEQFF.

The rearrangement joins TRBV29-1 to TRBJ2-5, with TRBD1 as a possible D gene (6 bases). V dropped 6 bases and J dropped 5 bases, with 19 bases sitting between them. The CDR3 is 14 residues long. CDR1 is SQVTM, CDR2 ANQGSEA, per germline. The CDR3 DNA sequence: TGCAGCGTAGAACCGGGACAATGGTCGGAGACCCAGTACTTC. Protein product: CSVEPGQWSETQYF.

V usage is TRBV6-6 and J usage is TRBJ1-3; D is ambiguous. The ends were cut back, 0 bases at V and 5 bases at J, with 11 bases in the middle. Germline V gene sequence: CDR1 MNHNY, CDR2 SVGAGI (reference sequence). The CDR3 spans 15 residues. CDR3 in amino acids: CASSYSAGIRNTIYF. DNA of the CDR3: TGTGCCAGCAGTTACTCGGCAGGAATTCGAAACACCATATATTTT.

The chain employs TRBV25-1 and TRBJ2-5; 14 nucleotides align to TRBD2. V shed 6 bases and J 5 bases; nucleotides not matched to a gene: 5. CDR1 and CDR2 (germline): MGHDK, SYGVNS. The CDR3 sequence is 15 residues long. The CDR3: CASRTSGRAMETQYF. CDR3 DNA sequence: TGTGCCAGCAGGACTAGCGGGAGGGCCATGGAGACCCAGTACTTC. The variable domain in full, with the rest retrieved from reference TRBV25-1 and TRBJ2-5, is EADIYQTPRYLVIGTGKKITLECSQTMGHDKMYWYQQDPGMELHLIHYSYGVNSTEKGDLSSESTVSRIRTEHFPLTLESARPSHTSQYLCASRTSGRAMETQYFGPGTRLLVL.

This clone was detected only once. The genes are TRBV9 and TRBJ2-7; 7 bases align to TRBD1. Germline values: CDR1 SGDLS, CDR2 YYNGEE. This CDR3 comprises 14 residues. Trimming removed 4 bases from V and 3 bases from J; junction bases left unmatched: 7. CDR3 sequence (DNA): TGTGCCAGCAGCCCTGGACAGGATTTCTACGAGCAGTACTTC. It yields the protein CASSPGQDFYEQYF.

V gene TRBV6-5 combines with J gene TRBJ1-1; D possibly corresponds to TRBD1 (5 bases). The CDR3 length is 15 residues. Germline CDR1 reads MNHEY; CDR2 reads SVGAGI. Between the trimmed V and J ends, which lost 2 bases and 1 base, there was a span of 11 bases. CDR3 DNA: TGTGCCAGCAGTTACCCGGGACTCAGGAACACTGAAGCTTTCTTT. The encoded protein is CASSYPGLRNTEAFF.

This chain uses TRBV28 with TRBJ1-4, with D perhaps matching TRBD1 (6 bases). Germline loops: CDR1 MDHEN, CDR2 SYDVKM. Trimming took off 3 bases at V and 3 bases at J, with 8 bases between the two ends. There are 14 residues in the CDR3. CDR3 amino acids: CASSFRGANEKLFF. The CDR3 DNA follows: TGTGCCAGCAGTTTCAGGGGTGCTAATGAAAAACTGTTTTTT.

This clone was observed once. The CDR3 DNA sequence: TGTGCCAGCAGTAGAGAGGGGGCGAGGACCGGGGAGCTGTTTTTT. As protein: CASSREGARTGELFF. The chain carries TRBV2 and TRBJ2-2; TRBD1 agrees at 7 bases. Germline loops: CDR1 SNHLY, CDR2 FYNNEI. V trimming: 5 bases; J trimming: 5 bases; junction bases outside the gene matches: 8. CDR3 size: 15 residues.

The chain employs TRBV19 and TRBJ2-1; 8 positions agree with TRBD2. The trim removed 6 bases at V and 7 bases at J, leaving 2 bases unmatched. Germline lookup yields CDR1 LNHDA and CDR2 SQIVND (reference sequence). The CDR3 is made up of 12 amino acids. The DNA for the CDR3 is TGTGCCAGTAGCCGACTAGCGAATGAGCAGTTCTTC. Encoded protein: CASSRLANEQFF.

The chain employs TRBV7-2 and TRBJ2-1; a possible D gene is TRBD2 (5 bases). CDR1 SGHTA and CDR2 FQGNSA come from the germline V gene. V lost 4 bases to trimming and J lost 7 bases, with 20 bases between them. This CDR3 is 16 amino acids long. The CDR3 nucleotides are TGTGCCAGCAGCTCTCCCCCAAGGACTCCCCAGAATGAGCAGTTCTTC. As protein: CASSSPPRTPQNEQFF. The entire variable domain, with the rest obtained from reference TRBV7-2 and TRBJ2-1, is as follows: GAGVSQSPSNKVTEKGKDVELRCDPISGHTALYWYRQSLGQGLEFLIYFQGNSAPDKSGLPSDRFSAERTGGSVSTLTIQRTQQEDSAVYLCASSSPPRTPQNEQFFGPGTRLTVL.

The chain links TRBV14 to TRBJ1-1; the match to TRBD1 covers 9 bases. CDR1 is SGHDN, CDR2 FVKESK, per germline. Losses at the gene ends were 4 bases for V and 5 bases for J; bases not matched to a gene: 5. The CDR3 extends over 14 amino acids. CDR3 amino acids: CASSRWTGATEAFF. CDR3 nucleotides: TGTGCCAGCAGCCGATGGACAGGGGCAACTGAAGCTTTCTTT.

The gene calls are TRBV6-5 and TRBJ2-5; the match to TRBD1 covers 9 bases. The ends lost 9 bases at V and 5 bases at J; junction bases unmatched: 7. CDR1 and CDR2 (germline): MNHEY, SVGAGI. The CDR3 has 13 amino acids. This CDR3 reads CASQRDRVETQYF. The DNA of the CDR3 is TGTGCCAGTCAGAGGGACAGGGTGGAGACCCAGTACTTC.

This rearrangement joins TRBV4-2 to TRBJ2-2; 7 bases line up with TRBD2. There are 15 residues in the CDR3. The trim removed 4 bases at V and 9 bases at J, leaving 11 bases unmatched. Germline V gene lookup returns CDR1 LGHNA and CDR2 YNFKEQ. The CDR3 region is CASSPYAGALRELFF. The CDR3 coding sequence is TGTGCCAGCAGCCCCTACGCGGGAGCGTTAAGGGAGCTGTTTTTT.

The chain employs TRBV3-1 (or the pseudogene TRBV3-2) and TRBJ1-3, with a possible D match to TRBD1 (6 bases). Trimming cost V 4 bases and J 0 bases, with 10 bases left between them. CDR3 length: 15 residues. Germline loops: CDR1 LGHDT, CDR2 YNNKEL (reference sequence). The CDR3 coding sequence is TGTGCCAGCAGCCGAGGGGGGGTCTCTGGAAACACCATATATTTT. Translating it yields CASSRGGVSGNTIYF.

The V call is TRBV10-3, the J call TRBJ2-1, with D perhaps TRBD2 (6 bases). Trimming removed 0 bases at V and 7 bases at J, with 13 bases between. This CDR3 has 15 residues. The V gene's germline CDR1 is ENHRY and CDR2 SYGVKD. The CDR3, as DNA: TGTGCCATCAGTGAGTCGCTCGCGGGGAATAATGAGCAGTTCTTC. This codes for CAISESLAGNNEQFF.

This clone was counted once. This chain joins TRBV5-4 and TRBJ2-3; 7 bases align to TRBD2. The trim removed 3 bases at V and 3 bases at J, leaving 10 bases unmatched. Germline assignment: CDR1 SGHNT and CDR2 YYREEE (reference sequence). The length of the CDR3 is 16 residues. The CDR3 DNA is TGTGCCAGCAGCTCTCCCAGGGAGGGAACTACAGATACGCAGTATTTT. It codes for CASSSPREGTTDTQYF.

The DNA for the CDR3 is TGTGCCAGCAGCAAAACGTCTGTCCCCGACCAGGACTATGGCTACACCTTC. Translating it yields CASSKTSVPDQDYGYTF. V is TRBV28 and J is TRBJ1-2; D call uncertain. The CDR3 consists of 17 residues. The germline V gene encodes CDR1 MDHEN and CDR2 SYDVKM. V was trimmed by 6 bases and J by 3 bases, leaving 23 bases between them.

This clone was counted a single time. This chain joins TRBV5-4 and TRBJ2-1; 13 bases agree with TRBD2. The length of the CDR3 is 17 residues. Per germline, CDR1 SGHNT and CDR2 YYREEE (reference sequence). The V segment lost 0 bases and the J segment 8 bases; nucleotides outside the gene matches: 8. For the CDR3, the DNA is TGTGCCAGCAGCTTGGCGTGGGGACTAGCGGGATGGGATGAGCAGTTCTTC. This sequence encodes CASSLAWGLAGWDEQFF.

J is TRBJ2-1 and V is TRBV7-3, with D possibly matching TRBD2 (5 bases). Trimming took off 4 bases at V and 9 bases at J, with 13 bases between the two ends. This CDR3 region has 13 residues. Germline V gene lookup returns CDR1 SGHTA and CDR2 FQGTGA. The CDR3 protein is CASSSRPEGEQFF. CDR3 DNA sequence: TGTGCCAGCAGCTCCCGCCCCGAGGGTGAGCAGTTCTTC. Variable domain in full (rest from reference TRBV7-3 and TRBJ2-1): GAGVSQTPSNKVTEKGKYVELRCDPISGHTALYWYRQSLGQGPEFLIYFQGTGAADDSGLPNDRFFAVRPEGSVSTLKIQRTERGDSAVYLCASSSRPEGEQFFGPGTRLTVL.

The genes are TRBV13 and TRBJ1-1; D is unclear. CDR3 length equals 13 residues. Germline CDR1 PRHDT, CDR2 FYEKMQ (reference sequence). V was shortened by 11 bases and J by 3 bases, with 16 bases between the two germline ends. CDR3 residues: CAGRGFGDTEAFF. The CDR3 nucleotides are TGTGCCGGACGAGGGTTTGGGGACACTGAAGCTTTCTTT.